This entry lists 22 T cell receptor beta chains sequenced from one sample in a study of monozygotic twins with inflammatory bowel disease. TCRdb reprocessed the 5' RACE reads, with one entry per CDR3 protein and no DNA. The repertoire table contains over 90,000 distinct CDR3 sequences. The source material was blood. The receptors were gathered from a human donor with ulcerative colitis or Crohn's disease, or a healthy co-twin of an affected twin (not recorded which).

The chain employs TRBV7-2 and TRBJ2-3; TCRdb gives TRBD1 as the D gene, but with no DNA this cannot be confirmed. CDR3 length: 15 amino acids. CDR1 SGHTA and CDR2 FQGNSA come from the germline V gene. The CDR3 protein is CASSLGGGTTDTQYF.

The V call is TRBV28, the J call TRBJ2-5; TCRdb proposes TRBD2, but this gene call is untestable without DNA. From germline, CDR1 is MDHEN and CDR2 SYDVKM. CDR3 length: 14 amino acids. The CDR3 here is CASRPAGLVETQYF.

The rearrangement links TRBV7-9 to TRBJ2-7; checking the TCRdb D call of TRBD1 is not possible without DNA. Germline V lookup: CDR1 SEHNR, CDR2 FQNEAQ (reference sequence). The CDR3 is 17 amino acids. CDR3 sequence reads: CASSPTGQAGTPYEQYF.

The chain links TRBV19 to TRBJ1-1. The CDR3 covers 15 residues. The germline CDR1 and CDR2 sequences are LNHDA and SQIVND (reference sequence). CDR3 sequence: CASIQVGGKNTEAFF.

The chain joins TRBV10-3 to TRBJ2-5; TCRdb names TRBD1, which stays unverified in the absence of DNA. CDR3 length: 14 residues. Looked up from germline, CDR1 is ENHRY and CDR2 is SYGVKD. CDR3 residues: CATRTGYTQETQYF.

The rearrangement joins TRBV6-5 to TRBJ2-3; TCRdb outputs TRBD1, but without DNA this stays unchecked. CDR1 is MNHEY, CDR2 SVGAGI, per germline. The CDR3 consists of 18 residues. The CDR3 loop is CASSSDHRGRYVADTQYF.

This sequence joins TRBV27 and TRBJ2-7; lacking DNA, the TRBD1 call made by TCRdb goes unchecked. The length of the CDR3 is 14 residues. The germline CDR1 and CDR2 sequences are MNHEY and SMNVEV (reference sequence). CDR3 sequence reads: CASSLTGFAYEQYF.

This chain joins TRBV7-9 and TRBJ2-5. The CDR3 covers 14 residues. The germline V gene has CDR1 SEHNR and CDR2 FQNEAQ (reference sequence). This CDR3 is CASSLEPSLKTQYF.

J is TRBJ2-7 and V is TRBV7-2. CDR3 length equals 15 residues. Germline V gene lookup returns CDR1 SGHTA and CDR2 FQGNSA. The CDR3: CASSLALGKADEQYF.

This chain links TRBV7-2 with TRBJ2-3; as DNA is missing, the TRBD2 call by TCRdb cannot be tested. CDR1 is SGHTA and CDR2 is FQGNSA in the germline V gene. This CDR3 region has 16 residues. CDR3 sequence: CASSLLGLAGADTQYF.

The CDR3 is CASSLISGVLTGELFF. The rearrangement links TRBV7-6 to TRBJ2-2; no DNA is available, so the TRBD1 call from TCRdb remains unchecked. Germline loops: CDR1 SGHVS, CDR2 FNYEAQ. This CDR3 has 16 residues.

The chain combines TRBV5-1 with TRBJ2-3; with no DNA, the TCRdb D assignment of TRBD2 cannot be verified. There are 14 residues in the CDR3. Per the germline V gene, CDR1 is SGHRS and CDR2 is YFSETQ. CDR3 sequence: CASSIKGGADTQYF.

The genes are TRBV20-1 and TRBJ2-5; the TCRdb call, TRBD2, lacks DNA for checking. CDR3 length: 12 amino acids. Germline-derived CDR1 and CDR2 are DFQATT and SNEGSKA (reference sequence). The CDR3: CSASGRVETQYF.

The rearrangement uses TRBV7-2 and TRBJ2-4; TCRdb selects TRBD1, and the lack of DNA leaves this call unchecked. Germline V gene data show CDR1 as SGHTA and CDR2 as FQGNSA. This CDR3 is 16 amino acids long. CDR3: CASSLRGSASKNIQYF. The complete variable domain, with remaining parts taken from reference TRBV7-2 and TRBJ2-4, reads GAGVSQSPSNKVTEKGKDVELRCDPISGHTALYWYRQSLGQGLEFLIYFQGNSAPDKSGLPSDRFSAERTGGSVSTLTIQRTQQEDSAVYLCASSLRGSASKNIQYFGAGTRLSVL.

The rearrangement joins TRBV4-3 to TRBJ1-5. The CDR3 consists of 14 residues. Germline CDR1 and CDR2: LGHNA and YSLEER. CDR3 amino acids: CASSQEHPAQPQHF.

This chain uses TRBV7-2 with TRBJ2-1; TCRdb names TRBD2, which stays unverified in the absence of DNA. CDR3 length: 17 amino acids. Per germline, CDR1 SGHTA and CDR2 FQGNSA. The CDR3 reads CASSSIRRAVGYNEQFF.

V and J are TRBV12-3 or TRBV12-4 and TRBJ2-2; as DNA is missing, the TRBD1 call by TCRdb cannot be tested. The CDR3 is made up of 15 amino acids. The CDR3 loop reads CASSAGTANTGELFF.

J is TRBJ1-3 and V is TRBV7-9; TCRdb picks TRBD1, but there is no DNA to check that call. The CDR3 totals 16 residues. The germline V gene has CDR1 SEHNR and CDR2 FQNEAQ (reference sequence). CDR3: CASSFPRWEPGNTIYF.

The chain is built from TRBV20-1 and TRBJ2-7; TCRdb calls TRBD2, which cannot be checked without DNA. CDR3 size: 15 residues. CDR1 DFQATT and CDR2 SNEGSKA come from the germline V gene (reference sequence). CDR3 sequence: CSARDGSGGGYEQYF.

The rearrangement joins TRBV18 to TRBJ1-1; TCRdb lists TRBD1, though no DNA is available to test this call. This CDR3 contains 14 residues. CDR1 is KGHSH and CDR2 is LQKENI in the germline V gene. This CDR3 reads CASSPYQGDTEAFF.

The chain carries TRBV3-1 and TRBJ2-5; no DNA is available, so the TRBD1 call from TCRdb remains unchecked. CDR1 and CDR2 from the germline V gene are LGHDT and YNNKEL (reference sequence). The CDR3 contains 14 residues. This CDR3 is CASSRRTVQETQYF.

The chain has TRBV7-6 and TRBJ1-4. This CDR3 has 15 residues. From germline, CDR1 is SGHVS and CDR2 FNYEAQ. The CDR3 region is CASSGIGSTNEKLFF.